The text below deals with one TCR beta chain. The CDR3 is cut off 3 residues early in the read; its end comes from the germline J gene. The data derive from a study of T cells in women clearing cervical HPV infection. Study-wide background: Controls were women whose single incident HPV16 infection cleared within 12 months without precancer or cancer.

The CDR3 is 12 amino acids. CDR1 and CDR2 (germline): KGHSH, LQKENI. Profiling relied on immunoSEQ multiplex PCR, and the TCRdb table lists in-frame clones only, not all of them. Its table lists some 31,000 clones. The chain uses TRBV18 and TRBJ1-2; no clear D. The origin of this receptor is a woman aged 18-69 years with a cervical HPV16 infection that either progressed to CIN3+ or cleared (not recorded which). Sequencing was done on a sample of blood buffy coat. The CDR3 here is CASSPQGNDYTF. The covered CDR3 bases are TGTGCCAGCTCACCACAGGGTAACGAC.